This T cell receptor (beta chain) was sequenced for a study of CD8 T cells in Susac syndrome. Per germline, CDR1 MNHNS and CDR2 SASEGT. This CDR3 spans 13 amino acids. The germline V and J ends were trimmed by 1 base and 6 bases, with 4 bases remaining between them. An input of roughly 0.5 to 1 ug of RNA was subjected to reverse transcription using random hexamers. With immunoSEQ multiplex PCR, TCR beta CDR3 was amplified across 54 Vbeta and 13 Jbeta. MiXCR, run by TCRdb on the immunoSEQ multiplex PCR reads, gives a single entry per CDR3 protein. The sample consists of 150,000 to 200,000 distinct CDR3 sequences, 75% to 95% of them appearing once.

The sample was CD4+ T cells from PBMCs. This clonotype originated in a human donor with Susac syndrome. V is TRBV6-1 and J is TRBJ2-6; D is unresolved. CDR3 sequence reads: CASSEDPANVLTF. The CDR3 coding sequence is TGTGCCAGCAGTGAAGATCCGGCCAACGTCCTGACTTTC.